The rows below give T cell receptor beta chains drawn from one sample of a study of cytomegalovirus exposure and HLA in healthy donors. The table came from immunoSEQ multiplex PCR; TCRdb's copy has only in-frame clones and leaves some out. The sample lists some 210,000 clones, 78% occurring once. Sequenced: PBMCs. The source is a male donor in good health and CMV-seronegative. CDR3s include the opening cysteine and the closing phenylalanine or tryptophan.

cdr3_aa: CASRLGQGASYEQYF; v_call: TRBV28
cdr3_aa: CASSVDASSHNEQFF; v_call: TRBV9
cdr3_aa: CASRVELGTEAFF; v_call: TRBV28
cdr3_aa: CASSFYRDNEQFF; v_call: TRBV5-5
cdr3_aa: CASSLALGSSYEQYF; v_call: TRBV5-1
cdr3_aa: CASSPRAGGGTEAFF; v_call: TRBV18
cdr3_aa: CASSLGQHQETQYF; v_call: TRBV5-1
cdr3_aa: CATSRGSFQETQYF; v_call: TRBV15
cdr3_aa: CASSVEGLAGNMLDTQYF; v_call: TRBV9
cdr3_aa: CASSETGQGFDEQFF; v_call: TRBV2
cdr3_aa: CASSWVDGAKMDTEAFF; v_call: TRBV7-6
cdr3_aa: CSSSLGQGAYEQYF; v_call: TRBV7-9
cdr3_aa: CSVEGWPGQGDPGSETQYF; v_call: TRBV29-1
cdr3_aa: CSVEDRREVSSYEQYF; v_call: TRBV29-1
cdr3_aa: CASSPTLAGGLEQYF; v_call: TRBV28
cdr3_aa: CASKTDRSSYEQYF; v_call: TRBV11-2